This TCR beta chain was retrieved from a study of cytomegalovirus exposure and HLA in healthy donors. Only in-frame clones appear in the TCRdb table, and some are missing; sequencing was by immunoSEQ multiplex PCR. The table shows some 350,000 clones, with around 87% occurring only once. The V and J ends lost 8 bases and 0 bases respectively, with 14 bases between them. The CDR3 is 14 amino acids. CDR1 is SNHLY, CDR2 FYNNEI, per germline. General study findings and limits: Most TCR sequences proved rare, with some public TCRs found in many donors.

For this clone: No antigen is known for it.

The chain employs TRBV2 and TRBJ2-7; tentatively, D is TRBD1 (5 bases). This receptor was obtained from a woman in her 30s in good health and CMV-seropositive. Input material: PBMCs. CDR3 sequence reads: CASFKGRSSYEQYF. The CDR3 DNA follows: TGTGCCAGCTTTAAGGGGCGCTCCTCCTACGAGCAGTACTTC. Combining the CDR3 with reference TRBV2 and TRBJ2-7 gives the whole variable domain EPEVTQTPSHQVTQMGQEVILRCVPISNHLYFYWYRQILGQKVEFLVSFYNNEISEKSEIFDDQFSVERPDGSNFTLKIRSTKLEDSAMYFCASFKGRSSYEQYFGPGTRLTVT.